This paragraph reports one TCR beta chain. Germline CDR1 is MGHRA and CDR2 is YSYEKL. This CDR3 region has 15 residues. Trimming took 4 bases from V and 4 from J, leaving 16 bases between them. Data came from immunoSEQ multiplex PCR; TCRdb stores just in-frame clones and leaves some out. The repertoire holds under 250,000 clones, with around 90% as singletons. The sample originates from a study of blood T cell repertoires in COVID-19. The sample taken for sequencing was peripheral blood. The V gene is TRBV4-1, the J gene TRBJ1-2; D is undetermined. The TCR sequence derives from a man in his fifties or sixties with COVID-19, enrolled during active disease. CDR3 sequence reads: CASSLHSTGAYGYTF. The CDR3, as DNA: TGCGCCAGCAGCCTACATTCTACTGGAGCCTATGGCTACACCTTC.